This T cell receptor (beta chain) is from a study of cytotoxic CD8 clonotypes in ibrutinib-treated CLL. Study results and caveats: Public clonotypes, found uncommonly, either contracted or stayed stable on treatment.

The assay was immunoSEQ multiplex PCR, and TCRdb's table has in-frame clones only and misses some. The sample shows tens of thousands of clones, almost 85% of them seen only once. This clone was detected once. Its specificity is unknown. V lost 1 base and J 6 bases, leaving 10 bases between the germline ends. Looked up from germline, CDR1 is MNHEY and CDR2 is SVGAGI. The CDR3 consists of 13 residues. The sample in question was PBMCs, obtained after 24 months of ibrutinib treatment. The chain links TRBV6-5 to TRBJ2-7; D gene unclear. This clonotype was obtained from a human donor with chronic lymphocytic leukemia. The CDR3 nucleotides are TGTGCCAGCAGTTACTTCCAGATTGGCGAGCAGTACTTC. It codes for CASSYFQIGEQYF.